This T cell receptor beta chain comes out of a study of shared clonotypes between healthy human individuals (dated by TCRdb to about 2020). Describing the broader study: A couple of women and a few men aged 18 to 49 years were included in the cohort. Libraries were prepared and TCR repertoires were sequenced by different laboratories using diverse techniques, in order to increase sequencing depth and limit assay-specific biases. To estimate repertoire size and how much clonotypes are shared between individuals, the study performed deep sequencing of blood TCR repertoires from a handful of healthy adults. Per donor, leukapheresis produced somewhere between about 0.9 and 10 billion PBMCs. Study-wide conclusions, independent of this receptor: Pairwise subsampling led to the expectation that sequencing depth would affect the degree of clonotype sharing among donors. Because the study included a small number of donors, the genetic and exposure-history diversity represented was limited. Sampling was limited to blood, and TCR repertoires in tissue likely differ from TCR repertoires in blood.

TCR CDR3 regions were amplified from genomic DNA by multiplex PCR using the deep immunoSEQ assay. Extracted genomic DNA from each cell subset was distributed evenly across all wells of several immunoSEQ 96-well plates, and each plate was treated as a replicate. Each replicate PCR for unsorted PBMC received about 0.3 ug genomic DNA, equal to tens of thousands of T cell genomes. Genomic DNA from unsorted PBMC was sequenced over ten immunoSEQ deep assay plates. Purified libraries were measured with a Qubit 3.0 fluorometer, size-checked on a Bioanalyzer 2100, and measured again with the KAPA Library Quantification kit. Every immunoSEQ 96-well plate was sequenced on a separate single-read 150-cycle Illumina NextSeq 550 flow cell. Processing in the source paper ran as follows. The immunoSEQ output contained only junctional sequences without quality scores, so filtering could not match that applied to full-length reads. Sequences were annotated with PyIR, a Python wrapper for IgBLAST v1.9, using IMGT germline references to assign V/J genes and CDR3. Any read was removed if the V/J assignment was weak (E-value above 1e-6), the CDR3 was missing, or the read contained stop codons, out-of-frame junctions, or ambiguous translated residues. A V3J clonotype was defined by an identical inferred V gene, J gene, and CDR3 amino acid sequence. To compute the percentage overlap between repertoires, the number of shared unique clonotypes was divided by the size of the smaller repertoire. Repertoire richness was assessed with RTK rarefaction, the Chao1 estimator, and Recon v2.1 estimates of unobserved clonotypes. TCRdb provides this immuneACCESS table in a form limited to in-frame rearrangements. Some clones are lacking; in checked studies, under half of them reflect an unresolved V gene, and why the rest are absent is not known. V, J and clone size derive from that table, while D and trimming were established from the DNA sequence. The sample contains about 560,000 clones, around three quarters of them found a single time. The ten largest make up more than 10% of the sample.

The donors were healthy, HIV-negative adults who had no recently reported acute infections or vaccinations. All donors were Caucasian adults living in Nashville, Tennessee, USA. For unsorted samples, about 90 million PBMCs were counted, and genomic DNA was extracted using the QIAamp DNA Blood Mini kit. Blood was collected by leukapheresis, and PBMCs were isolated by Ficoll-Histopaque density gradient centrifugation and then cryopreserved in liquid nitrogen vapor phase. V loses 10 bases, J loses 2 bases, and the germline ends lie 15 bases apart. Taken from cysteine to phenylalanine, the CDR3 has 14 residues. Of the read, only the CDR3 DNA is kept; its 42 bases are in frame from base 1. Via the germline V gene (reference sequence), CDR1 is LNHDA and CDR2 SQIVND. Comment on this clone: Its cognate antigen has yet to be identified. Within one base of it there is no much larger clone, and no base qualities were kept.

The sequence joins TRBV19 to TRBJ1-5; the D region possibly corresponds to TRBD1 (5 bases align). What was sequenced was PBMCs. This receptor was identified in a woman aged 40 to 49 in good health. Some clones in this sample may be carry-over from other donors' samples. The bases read TGTGCCATTAGCGATGGGGGGGGCAATCAGCCCCAGCATTTT. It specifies CAISDGGGNQPQHF.